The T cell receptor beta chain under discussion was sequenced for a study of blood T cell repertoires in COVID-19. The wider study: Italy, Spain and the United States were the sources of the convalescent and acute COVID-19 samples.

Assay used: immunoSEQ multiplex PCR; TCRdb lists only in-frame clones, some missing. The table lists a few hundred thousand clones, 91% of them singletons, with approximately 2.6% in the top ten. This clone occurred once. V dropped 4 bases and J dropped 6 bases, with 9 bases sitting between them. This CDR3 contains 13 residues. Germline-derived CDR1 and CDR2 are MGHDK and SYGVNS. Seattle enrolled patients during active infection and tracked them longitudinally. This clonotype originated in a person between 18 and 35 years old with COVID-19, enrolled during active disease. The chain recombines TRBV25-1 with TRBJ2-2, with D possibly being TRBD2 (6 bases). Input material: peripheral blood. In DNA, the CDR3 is TGTGCCAGCAGTGTCGGGAGCGCCGGGGAGCTGTTTTTT. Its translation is CASSVGSAGELFF.